This TCR beta chain was obtained from a study of blood T cell repertoires in COVID-19. Study details: Italy, Spain and the United States were the sources of the convalescent and acute COVID-19 samples. T cells, B-cell-depleted T cells, or PBMCs provided the cDNA or gDNA that served as material.

With 7 bases removed from V and 8 bases from J, the gap between germline ends came to 12 bases. The CDR3 contains 12 residues. Source study methods: From reference gene primer amplification, estimates of nucleated cell counts were derived. Here immunoSEQ multiplex PCR was the method, and the copy in TCRdb shows in-frame clones only, minus some. Clonal size and the V and J genes are those of that table, whereas D and trimming came from the DNA. Among a few hundred thousand clones listed, over 75% were seen once. This chain links TRBV12-3 or TRBV12-4 with TRBJ2-1; D is unclear. Sequencing was performed on peripheral blood. The clonotype was recovered from a man in his thirties or forties who had recovered from COVID-19. The CDR3 protein is CASKRYADEQFF. CDR3 nucleotide sequence: TGTGCCAGCAAGCGCTACGCGGATGAGCAGTTCTTC.